The 16 T cell receptor beta chains listed next were all sequenced from one sample in a study of T cell responses to AZD1222 COVID-19 vaccine. Measured with immunoSEQ multiplex PCR; TCRdb has only the in-frame clones, and not every one. The sample yields some 130,000 clones, about 80% seen once. The input for sequencing was peripheral blood, taken on day 0 of AZD1222 vaccination. These receptors originate from an adult in good health.

The genes are TRBV2 and TRBJ2-3, with D possibly being TRBD1 (6 bases). The CDR3 contains 15 residues. Germline-derived CDR1 and CDR2 are SNHLY and FYNNEI. Trimming shortened V by 4 bases and J by 0 bases, and 11 bases separated the two germline ends. The chain's CDR3 is CASSGRGSSTDTQYF. DNA for the CDR3: TGTGCCAGCAGTGGCAGGGGTTCTAGCACAGATACGCAGTATTTT.

The chain has TRBV27 and TRBJ2-3, with D hard to call. V lost 4 bases to trimming and J lost 3 bases, with 11 bases between them. CDR1 and CDR2 from the germline V gene are MNHEY and SMNVEV (reference sequence). This CDR3 is 14 amino acids long. The CDR3 nucleotides are TGTGCCAGCAGTTCCGTAGCTGGGACAGATACGCAGTATTTT. This sequence encodes CASSSVAGTDTQYF.

This clone was counted once. The rearrangement links TRBV18 to TRBJ1-4, with 9 bases identical to TRBD1. The ends lost 3 bases at V and 7 bases at J; junction bases unmatched: 0. CDR1 KGHSH and CDR2 LQKENI come from the germline V gene. CDR3 length: 13 amino acids. The CDR3 coding sequence is TGTGCCAGCTCACCGGGACAGGGTGAAAAACTGTTTTTT. The encoded protein is CASSPGQGEKLFF.

CDR3 protein: CASSLGQKNTEAFF. As DNA, the CDR3 is TGTGCCAGCAGCTTGGGACAGAAGAACACTGAAGCTTTCTTT. The chain joins TRBV5-4 to TRBJ1-1, with a possible D match to TRBD1 (5 bases). Trimming took off 0 bases at V and 1 base at J, with 7 bases between the two ends. Germline V gene lookup returns CDR1 SGHNT and CDR2 YYREEE (reference sequence). The CDR3 extends over 14 amino acids. Drawing the rest from reference TRBV5-4 and TRBJ1-1, the complete variable domain is ETGVTQSPTHLIKTRGQQVTLRCSSQSGHNTVSWYQQALGQGPQFIFQYYREEENGRGNFPPRFSGLQFPNYSSELNVNALELDDSALYLCASSLGQKNTEAFFGQGTRLTVV.

V is TRBV7-2 and J is TRBJ1-1; D possibly corresponds to TRBD1 (6 bases). CDR3 size: 14 residues. Trimming removed 3 bases at V and 3 bases at J, with 11 bases between. The germline CDR1 and CDR2 sequences are SGHTA and FQGNSA. As DNA, the CDR3 is TGTGCCAGCAGCTTCATCAGGGGAGACACTGAAGCTTTCTTT. Translation: CASSFIRGDTEAFF.

The rearrangement joins TRBV27 to TRBJ2-7; D may match TRBD1 or TRBD2 (6 bases each). Germline V lookup: CDR1 MNHEY, CDR2 SMNVEV (reference sequence). CDR3 size: 16 residues. The V gene lost 0 bases and the J gene lost 0 bases, with 12 bases spanning the gap. The CDR3 here is CASSLSLGGHSYEQYF. The CDR3 bases are TGTGCCAGCAGTTTATCGCTCGGGGGACACTCCTACGAGCAGTACTTC.

The chain has TRBV30 and TRBJ1-3; D is ambiguous. V was trimmed by 3 bases and J by 4 bases, leaving 7 bases between them. Germline V gives CDR1 GTSNPN, CDR2 SVGIG (reference sequence). The CDR3 is 12 residues long. The CDR3 DNA reads as TGTGCCTGGAGGGGAGACGGAAACACCATATATTTT. Its translation is CAWRGDGNTIYF.

The count of this clone is one. The V call is TRBV19, the J call TRBJ1-6, with 8 bases that match TRBD1. With 5 bases clipped from V and 0 bases from J, the junction kept 6 bases outside the gene matches. Per germline, CDR1 LNHDA and CDR2 SQIVND (reference sequence). The CDR3 loop spans 17 amino acids. The CDR3 coding sequence is TGTGCCAGTAGTGCCGGACAGGGAAGCTCCTATAATTCACCCCTCCACTTT. Encoded protein: CASSAGQGSSYNSPLHF.

The chain uses TRBV7-2 and TRBJ1-1, with D possibly being TRBD1 (6 bases). Germline V lookup: CDR1 SGHTA, CDR2 FQGNSA. V lost 5 bases, J lost 0 bases, and 10 bases lay in between. CDR3 length: 14 residues. The chain's CDR3 is CASSVGTLNTEAFF. CDR3 DNA sequence: TGTGCCAGCAGCGTCGGGACACTGAACACTGAAGCTTTCTTT.

The gene calls are TRBV4-1 and TRBJ2-7; 9 nucleotides align to TRBD1. Germline V gives CDR1 MGHRA, CDR2 YSYEKL. CDR3 size: 17 residues. After removal of 3 bases from V and 1 base from J, the junction contained 10 bases not matched to a gene. The CDR3 region has the DNA TGCGCCAGCAGCCAGGCCCACCCGGGACAGGGTTCCTACGAGCAGTACTTC. Protein sequence: CASSQAHPGQGSYEQYF.

This chain joins TRBV5-1 and TRBJ2-1; D is possibly TRBD2 (6 bases). The CDR3 has 15 amino acids. Germline CDR1 reads SGHRS; CDR2 reads YFSETQ. V shed 0 bases and J shed 5 bases, with 12 bases lying between them. CDR3 DNA sequence: TGCGCCAGCAGCTTGGCCAGCCGGACTAACAATGAGCAGTTCTTC. It translates to CASSLASRTNNEQFF.

The rearrangement uses TRBV7-2 and TRBJ1-4; 8 bases agree with TRBD1. Germline V gene lookup returns CDR1 SGHTA and CDR2 FQGNSA. The CDR3 totals 16 residues. Trimming removed 5 bases from V and 4 bases from J; junction bases left unmatched: 9. CDR3 coding DNA: TGTGCCAGCAGCCAGAATGGACAGGGCGTTAATGAAAAACTGTTTTTT. It yields the protein CASSQNGQGVNEKLFF.

This chain uses TRBV27 with TRBJ2-3, with 13 bases matching TRBD2. The CDR3 contains 17 residues. The V gene end was trimmed by 4 bases and the J gene end by 6 bases; junction bases not matched to a gene: 10. Per germline, CDR1 MNHEY and CDR2 SMNVEV (reference sequence). CDR3 DNA: TGTGCCAGCAGTTCTCGACTAGCGGGGGGACTATGGGATACGCAGTATTTT. This codes for CASSSRLAGGLWDTQYF.

This chain connects TRBV9 to TRBJ1-2, with D tentatively TRBD1 (6 bases). This CDR3 region has 14 residues. The germline V gene encodes CDR1 SGDLS and CDR2 YYNGEE. Trimming left V 4 bases short and J 4 bases short, with 14 bases between. In DNA form, the CDR3 reads TGTGCCAGCAGCCCCACGGACAGCCGCTATGGCTACACCTTC. Its protein is CASSPTDSRYGYTF.

This CDR3 is CASSNGQGWGAFF. DNA for the CDR3: TGTGCCAGCAGCAACGGACAGGGGTGGGGCGCTTTCTTT. The chain couples TRBV9 to TRBJ1-1; 9 nucleotides agree with TRBD1. Losses at the gene ends were 4 bases for V and 11 bases for J; bases not matched to a gene: 9. The CDR3 totals 13 residues. Looked up from germline, CDR1 is SGDLS and CDR2 is YYNGEE.

The rearrangement links TRBV10-1 to TRBJ1-6; D gene uncertain. Between the trimmed V and J ends, which lost 4 bases and 5 bases, there was a span of 9 bases. The CDR3 is made up of 14 amino acids. Germline V CDR1 and CDR2: WNHNN, SYGVQD (reference sequence). The CDR3: CASSGLGNNSPLHF. The DNA of the CDR3 is TGCGCCAGCAGTGGATTGGGGAATAATTCACCCCTCCACTTT.